The clone carrying this T cell receptor beta chain was picked up many times. Antigen unknown. This CDR3 has 14 amino acids. Germline V gives CDR1 LNHDA, CDR2 SQIVND (reference sequence). Losses at the gene ends were 5 bases for V and 1 base for J; bases not matched to a gene: 3. This sample stems from a study of T cells in Graves' hyperthyroidism and ophthalmopathy. Study-wide context: It was at initial diagnosis, before any treatment, that peripheral blood was collected.

Study-level results: Most thyroid clonotypes expanded above 0.001 were also detected in blood.

Uncontrolled infection, other autoimmune disease, pregnancy or lactation excluded patients. Thyroid ultrasound and orbital computed tomography, with clinical symptoms and serum thyroxine and TRAb, informed diagnoses. Using RNA transcripts as the source, TCR beta CDR3 regions were amplified. The HTBI primer set served for first-round RT-PCR of the TCR CDR3. In TCRdb, the multiplex PCR reads were re-called with MiXCR into one record per CDR3 protein. The sample lists 250,000 or so distinct CDR3 sequences, roughly 15% occurring once. The rearrangement uses TRBV19 and TRBJ1-1, with TRBD1 identical over 8 bases. The sample comprised blood. This receptor was obtained from a woman in her forties with Graves' hyperthyroidism that later progressed to Graves' ophthalmopathy. CDR3 residues: CASSWTGTNTEAFF. In DNA form, the CDR3 reads TGTGCCAGTAGTTGGACAGGGACGAACACTGAAGCTTTCTTT.